This record concerns one T cell receptor (beta chain) sequence. As yet, its antigen is unknown. The data are from a study of beta chain features in type 1 diabetes. Regarding the study as a whole: A definitive answer on HLA type influencing TCRB rearrangement was not reached here. Type 1 diabetes patients had fewer VDJ junction insertions and more deletions.

The length of the CDR3 is 15 residues. V shed 5 bases, J shed 2 bases, and the junction held 5 bases outside the gene matches. The V gene's germline CDR1 is SGHTA and CDR2 FQGNSA. Since all of the isolated RNA was reverse transcribed, expressed TCRB transcripts were what got sequenced. Profiling relied on immunoSEQ multiplex PCR, and the TCRdb table lists in-frame clones only, not all of them. In the table there are 300,000 to 350,000 clones, 12% to 15% of which are singletons. Sample: central memory CD4+ T cells from blood. The chain has TRBV7-2 and TRBJ2-3; 9 positions agree with TRBD2. The sequence was collected from a young man in good health. In DNA, the CDR3 is TGTGCCAGCAGCCCTAGCGGGAAAGACACAGATACGCAGTATTTT. This gives the protein CASSPSGKDTDTQYF.